The clone carrying this T cell receptor (beta chain) was counted ten times or more. Its antigen remains unidentified. General observations from the study: Larger-cohort validation covered only one TCR beta V-J rearrangement. The TCR gene usage of tumor memory CD4+ T cells clustered together with blood and lymph node memory CD4+ cells and with lymph node naive CD4+ cells. Tumor Tregs overlapped most with tumor, then blood, naive CD4+ cells.

Semi-nested PCR with Nested Universal Primer A followed constant-region reverse priming of full-length variable regions. One entry per CDR3 protein, called by TCRdb with MiXCR from the 5' RACE reads. The table records 34,000 or so distinct CDR3 sequences, roughly 30% of them present only once. Cells sorted as Tregs were CD4+, CD25+ and CD127-/low. The CDR3 totals 12 residues. From germline, CDR1 is MNHNY and CDR2 SVGAGI (reference sequence). The V gene lost 0 bases and the J gene lost 8 bases, with 4 bases spanning the gap. The sequencing input was tumor-infiltrating Tregs sorted from the breast tumor. This sequence originates from a female donor with breast cancer. The rearrangement joins TRBV6-6 to TRBJ1-4; no clear D. The CDR3 here is CASSYSGEKLFF. In DNA, the CDR3 is TGTGCCAGCAGTTACTCAGGGGAAAAACTGTTTTTT.